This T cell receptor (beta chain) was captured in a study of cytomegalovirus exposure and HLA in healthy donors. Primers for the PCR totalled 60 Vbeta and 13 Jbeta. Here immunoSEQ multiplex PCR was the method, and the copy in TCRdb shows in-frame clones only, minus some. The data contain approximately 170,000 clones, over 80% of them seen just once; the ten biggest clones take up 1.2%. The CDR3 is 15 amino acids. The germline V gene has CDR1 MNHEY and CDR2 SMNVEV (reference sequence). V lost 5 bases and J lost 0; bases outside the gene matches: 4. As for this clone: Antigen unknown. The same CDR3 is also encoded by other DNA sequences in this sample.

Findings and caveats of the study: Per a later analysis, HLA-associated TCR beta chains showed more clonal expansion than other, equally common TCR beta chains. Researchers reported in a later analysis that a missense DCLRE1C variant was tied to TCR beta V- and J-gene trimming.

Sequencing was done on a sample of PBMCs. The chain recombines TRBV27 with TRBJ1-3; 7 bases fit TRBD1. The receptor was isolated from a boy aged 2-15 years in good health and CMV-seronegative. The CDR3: CASSRTGGSGNTIYF. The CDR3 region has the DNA TGTGCCAGCAGTCGGACAGGCGGCTCTGGAAACACCATATATTTT.